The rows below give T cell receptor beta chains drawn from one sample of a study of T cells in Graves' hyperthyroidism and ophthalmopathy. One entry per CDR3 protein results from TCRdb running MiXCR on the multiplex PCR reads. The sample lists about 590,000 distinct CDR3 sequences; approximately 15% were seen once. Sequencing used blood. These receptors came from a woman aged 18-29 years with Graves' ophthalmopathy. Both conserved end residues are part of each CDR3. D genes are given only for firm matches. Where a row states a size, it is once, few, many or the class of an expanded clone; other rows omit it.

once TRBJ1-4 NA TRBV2 CASSGKGEKLFF TGTGCCAGCAGTGGAAAAGGGGAAAAACTGTTTTTT
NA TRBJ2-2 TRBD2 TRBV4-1 CASSQDASGETGELFF TGCGCCAGCAGCCAAGACGCTAGCGGGGAGACCGGGGAGCTGTTTTTT
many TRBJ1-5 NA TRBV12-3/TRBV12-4 CASSSGLPGEPQHF TGTGCCAGCAGTTCCGGACTACCCGGTGAGCCCCAGCATTTT
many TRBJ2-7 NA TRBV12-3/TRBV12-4 CASKLSRAGEQYF TGTGCCAGTAAATTATCCAGGGCTGGGGAGCAGTACTTC
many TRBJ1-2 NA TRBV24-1 CATKRTVLYGYTF TGTGCCACTAAACGGACAGTTCTCTATGGCTACACCTTC
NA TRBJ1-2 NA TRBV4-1 CASSRSAGLGGYTF TGCGCCAGCAGCCGCAGCGCAGGGTTGGGAGGCTACACCTTC
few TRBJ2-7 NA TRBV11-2 CASSSKGYYEQYF TGTGCCAGCAGCTCGAAGGGGTACTACGAGCAGTACTTC
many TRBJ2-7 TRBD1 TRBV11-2 CASSDYRDRLSYEQYF TGTGCCAGCAGCGATTACCGGGACAGGCTCTCCTACGAGCAGTACTTC
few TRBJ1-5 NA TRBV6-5 CASSYERYSNQPQHF TGTGCCAGCAGTTACGAACGATATAGCAATCAGCCCCAGCATTTT
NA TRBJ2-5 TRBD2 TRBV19 CASSIIAGGETQYF TGTGCCAGTAGTATAATAGCGGGAGGGGAGACCCAGTACTTC